These 9 T cell receptor beta chains originate from one sample sequenced in a study of blood T cells in healthy people across ages (dated by TCRdb to between 2014 and 2017). The protocol used for the library was 5' RACE. The sample was run on an Illumina HiSeq 2500. The second PCR ran for roughly 7 to 12 cycles and used a J-beta primer mix along with a sample-barcoded 5' primer. TCRdb redid the processing of the public reads, applying fastp at Q25 and MiXCR, and retained in-frame beta chains. Identical CDR3 protein sequences are pooled into one entry, listed with their most common genes and DNA. The sample table lists about 1.4 million distinct CDR3 sequences, roughly 59% of them with a count of one. The ten largest clones represent roughly 6.3% of the sample. The sample consisted of blood. Receptors originate from a man between 18 and 35 years old in good health.

The CDR3 region has the DNA TGTGCCAGCAGCCTTACAGGGCCTTCTCCGGGTGAGCAGTACTTC. Residues: CASSLTGPSPGEQYF. This chain uses TRBV12-3 or TRBV12-4 with TRBJ2-7; D perhaps matches TRBD1 (6 bases). V was cut by 6 bases and J by 7 bases, with 22 bases left in between. The CDR3 extends over 15 amino acids.

The chain combines TRBV12-3 or TRBV12-4 with TRBJ2-1, with D perhaps TRBD1 (5 bases). Trimming cost V 6 bases and J 14 bases, with 20 bases left between them. The CDR3 length is 13 residues. The CDR3, as DNA: TGTGCCAGCAGGGGAAATGACAGTCCGCCCAAGTTCTTC. Its translation is CASRGNDSPPKFF.

The gene calls are TRBV4-2 and TRBJ1-4, with a tentative D call TRBD1 (5 bases). Per germline, CDR1 LGHNA and CDR2 YNFKEQ. CDR3 length: 15 amino acids. The germline V and J ends were trimmed by 2 bases and 5 bases, with 12 bases remaining between them. The CDR3 sequence is CASSQKPGPNEKLFF. In DNA form, the CDR3 reads TGTGCCAGCAGCCAAAAGCCGGGACCAAATGAAAAACTGTTTTTT.

This clonotype was observed a few times. The chain recombines TRBV12-3 or TRBV12-4 with TRBJ2-7; D gene uncertain. There are 14 residues in the CDR3. The V and J ends lost 2 bases and 3 bases respectively, with 11 bases between them. The CDR3 DNA sequence: TGTGCCAGCAGTTTAATCGAGAATCGCTACGAGCAGTACTTC. Protein sequence: CASSLIENRYEQYF.

This chain joins TRBV12-3 or TRBV12-4 and TRBJ2-3; 7 nucleotides match TRBD1. With 5 bases clipped from V and 2 bases from J, the junction kept 13 bases outside the gene matches. The CDR3 runs 17 residues. Here the CDR3 reads CASSHQPGQLTTDTQYF. Here the CDR3 DNA reads TGTGCCAGCAGTCACCAACCGGGACAGTTAACCACAGATACGCAGTATTTT.

V usage is TRBV13 and J usage is TRBJ2-7; D assignment may be TRBD1 or TRBD2 (6 bases each). Trimming removed 2 bases from V and 3 bases from J, with 14 bases in between. This CDR3 has 15 residues. Germline assignment: CDR1 PRHDT and CDR2 FYEKMQ (reference sequence). The CDR3 loop reads CASSLRGRMYYEQYF. The CDR3, as DNA: TGTGCCAGCAGCTTACGGGGGCGTATGTACTACGAGCAGTACTTC.

The chain uses TRBV6-2 or TRBV6-3 and TRBJ2-7, with a possible D match to TRBD2 (5 bases). The CDR3 is 18 amino acids. Germline loops: CDR1 MNHEY, CDR2 SVGEGT. V was cut by 6 bases and J by 4 bases, with 28 bases left in between. CDR3 DNA sequence: TGTGCCAGCAGCTCCCGGGTAAGCGGATTTCCATCCGAGTACGAGCAGTACTTC. Amino acids: CASSSRVSGFPSEYEQYF.

The V gene is TRBV5-1, the J gene TRBJ2-7; no reliable D call. Trimming stripped 2 bases from V and 0 bases from J, with 12 bases between. The CDR3 covers 15 residues. CDR1 and CDR2 (germline): SGHRS, YFSETQ. The DNA for the CDR3 is TGCGCCAGCAGCTTTAGTGTACATAGCTCCTACGAGCAGTACTTC. Translation: CASSFSVHSSYEQYF.

The chain's CDR3 is CASSETSSWETQYF. DNA for the CDR3: TGTGCCAGCAGTGAGACTAGTTCTTGGGAGACCCAGTACTTC. The chain employs TRBV2 and TRBJ2-7; maybe TRBD2 (6 bases). The DNA end is a closer match to TRBJ2-5, so the J assignment may be wrong. The germline V gene encodes CDR1 SNHLY and CDR2 FYNNEI. The CDR3 loop spans 14 amino acids.